The entry that follows covers one T cell receptor (beta chain) sequence. Its cognate antigen is unknown. Its ends do not fully match the called genes, so a read error is possible. Germline V lookup: CDR1 WNHNN, CDR2 SYGVQD (reference sequence). The CDR3 is 17 residues long. These data are taken from a study of cytomegalovirus exposure and HLA in healthy donors. On the study more broadly: A prior analysis found about 120 million unique TCR beta sequences from 150 million to 200 million T cells.

The PCR ran on 60 Vbeta and 13 Jbeta primers. Original methodology: A later analysis tallied 87 million or so unique TCR beta chains, some 10 million of them shared. Sequenced by immunoSEQ multiplex PCR; TCRdb stores in-frame clones only, minus some. For V, J and clone size, that table is used; D and trimming come from the DNA. This sample yields about 120,000 clones, of which about 75% are seen a single time; approximately 30% belongs to the top ten. Overall study findings and caveats: Cytomegalovirus-associated status was assigned to roughly 160 TCR beta chains.

These donors counted as nominally healthy when sampled, but unrecorded immune exposures were likely. The receptor's source is a man aged 55 to 70 in good health and CMV-seropositive. Material: PBMCs. The rearrangement links TRBV10-1 to TRBJ2-6, with 7 bases that match TRBD2. The CDR3 is CASSGWREQAGANGLTF. The CDR3 nucleotides are TGCGCCAGCAGTGGATGGCGGGAGCAGGCTGGGGCCAACGGCCTGACTTTC.